These T cell receptor beta chains were read from a single sample in a study of shared T cell receptors in the human thymus. This table comes from immunoSEQ multiplex PCR, and its TCRdb copy is limited to in-frame clones, with some not included. Among 600,000 or so clones listed, approximately 89% were seen once. These data were likewise used in another study, on human thymus T cells.

Sequencing used thymocytes. All receptors derive from a boy in the first two years of life with a congenital heart defect. Both conserved end residues are part of each CDR3. The D gene is left open where the match is weak. Size is stated for part of the rows, as once, few or many counts, or as a class when the clone is expanded.

TRBJ1-4 . TRBV5-1 once CASSLGDSQVMEEKLFF TGCGCCAGCAGCTTGGGGGACTCACAGGTTATGGAAGAAAAACTGTTTTTT
TRBJ2-5 . TRBV6-5 . CASRSTGLQETQYF TGTGCCAGCAGGAGCACAGGGCTCCAAGAGACCCAGTACTTC
TRBJ2-1 TRBD1 TRBV28 once CASSPDRETGDYNEQFF TGTGCCAGCAGCCCGGACAGGGAAACAGGAGACTACAATGAGCAGTTCTTC
TRBJ1-5 . TRBV27 . CASSFTAYQRNQPQHF TGTGCCAGCAGTTTCACAGCTTATCAACGCAATCAGCCCCAGCATTTT
TRBJ2-1 TRBD1 TRBV4-3 . CASSQGATTGGGEQFF TGCGCCAGCAGCCAAGGCGCAACGACAGGGGGCGGTGAGCAGTTCTTC
TRBJ2-7 TRBD2 TRBV28 few CASRPSGTLNEQYF TGTGCCAGCAGGCCGAGCGGGACCCTTAACGAGCAGTACTTC
TRBJ2-5 TRBD1 TRBV6-5 . CASRGDSQQETQYF TGTGCCAGCAGAGGGGACAGTCAGCAAGAGACCCAGTACTTC
TRBJ2-2 . TRBV4-1 . CASSQVRSSEELFF TGCGCCAGCAGCCAAGTCCGGTCATCCGAGGAGCTGTTTTTT
TRBJ1-2 . TRBV4-3 . CASSQAGETVYPSGYTF TGCGCCAGCAGCCAGGCAGGGGAGACGGTTTATCCGAGTGGCTACACCTTC
TRBJ2-5 TRBD2 TRBV5-4 . CASSLEPRGSQETQYF TGTGCCAGCAGCTTGGAACCGCGGGGGTCCCAAGAGACCCAGTACTTC
TRBJ2-1 TRBD1 TRBV28 . CASSPPDRDSSNEQFF TGTGCCAGCAGCCCCCCCGACAGGGACAGTTCCAATGAGCAGTTCTTC
TRBJ2-7 TRBD1 TRBV7-9 . CASSLVGDRGLEQYF TGTGCCAGCAGCCTGGTCGGGGACAGGGGTCTCGAGCAGTACTTC
TRBJ2-7 . TRBV4-3 . CASSHAGLPYEQYF TGCGCCAGCAGCCACGCGGGACTGCCCTACGAGCAGTACTTC
TRBJ2-7 TRBD2 TRBV5-1 . CASSLGRTRSYEQYF TGCGCCAGCAGCTTGGGACGGACTAGATCCTACGAGCAGTACTTC
TRBJ2-1 . TRBV1 . CTSSPSISGINNEQFF TGCACCAGCAGCCCATCAATCTCGGGGATAAACAATGAGCAGTTCTTC
TRBJ1-4 . TRBV4-1 . CASSQGQGDGGNEKLFF TGCGCCAGCAGCCAAGGGCAGGGAGACGGGGGAAATGAAAAACTGTTTTTT
TRBJ2-4 . TRBV29-1 . CGGKLGQGKNIQYF TGCGGCGGGAAGCTGGGCCAGGGGAAAAACATTCAGTACTTC
TRBJ2-7 TRBD2 TRBV27 . CASRTSGISHEQYF TGTGCCAGCCGGACTAGCGGGATCTCCCACGAGCAGTACTTC
TRBJ1-2 . TRBV4-1 . CASSQDHGEIDYGYTF TGCGCCAGCAGCCAAGATCATGGGGAGATTGACTATGGCTACACCTTC